This TCR beta chain was captured in a study of early T cells in non-severe SARS-CoV-2 infection. Study overall: The authors sequenced bulk RNA from unsorted whole blood, leaving chains unpaired.

The study, taken as a whole, reports: VDJdb-based annotation leaned toward anti-spike CD8 responses and missed private and CD4 specificities.

Trimming stripped 6 bases from V and 1 base from J, with 13 bases between. This CDR3 has 15 amino acids. Germline V gives CDR1 SGHRS, CDR2 YFSETQ. Individual cDNA molecules were tagged with unique molecular identifiers. TCRdb re-analysed the 5' RACE reads in MiXCR, keeping a single row per CDR3 protein. The data hold tens of thousands of distinct CDR3 sequences, with roughly 5.2% observed a single time. As regards this clonotype: Its antigen is unknown.

The receptor comes from an adult who was a healthcare worker with PCR-confirmed SARS-CoV-2 infection or an uninfected control (not recorded which). Sequences were obtained from whole blood. This sequence joins TRBV5-1 and TRBJ2-2; D not certain. The CDR3 coding sequence is TGCGCCAGCAAAGAACGAGACGTGAACACCGGGGAGCTGTTTTTT. This gives the protein CASKERDVNTGELFF.